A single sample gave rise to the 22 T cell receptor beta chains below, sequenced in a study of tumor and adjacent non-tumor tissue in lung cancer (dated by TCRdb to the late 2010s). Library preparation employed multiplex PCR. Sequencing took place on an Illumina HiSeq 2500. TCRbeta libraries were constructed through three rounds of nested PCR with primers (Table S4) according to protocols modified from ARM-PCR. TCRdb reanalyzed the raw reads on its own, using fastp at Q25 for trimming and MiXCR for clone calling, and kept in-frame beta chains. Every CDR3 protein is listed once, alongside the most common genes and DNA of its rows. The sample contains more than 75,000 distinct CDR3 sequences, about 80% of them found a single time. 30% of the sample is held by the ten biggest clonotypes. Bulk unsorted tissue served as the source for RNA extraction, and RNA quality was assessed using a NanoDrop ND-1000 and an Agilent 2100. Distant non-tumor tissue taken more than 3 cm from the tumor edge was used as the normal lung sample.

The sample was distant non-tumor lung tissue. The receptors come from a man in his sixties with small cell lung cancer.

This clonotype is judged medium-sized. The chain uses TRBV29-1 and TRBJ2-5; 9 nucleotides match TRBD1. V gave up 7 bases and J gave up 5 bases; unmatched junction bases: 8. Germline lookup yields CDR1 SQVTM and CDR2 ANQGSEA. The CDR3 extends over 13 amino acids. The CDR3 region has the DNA TGCAGCGGAACAGGGGGCGCTATGGAGACCCAGTACTTC. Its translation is CSGTGGAMETQYF.

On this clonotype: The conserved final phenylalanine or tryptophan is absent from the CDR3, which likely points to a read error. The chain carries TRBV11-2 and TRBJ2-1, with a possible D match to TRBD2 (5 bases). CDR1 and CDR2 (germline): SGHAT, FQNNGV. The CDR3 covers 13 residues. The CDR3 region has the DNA TGTGCCAGCAGATTAGAGGGTTTCGGTGAGCAGTTCCTA. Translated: CASRLEGFGEQFL.

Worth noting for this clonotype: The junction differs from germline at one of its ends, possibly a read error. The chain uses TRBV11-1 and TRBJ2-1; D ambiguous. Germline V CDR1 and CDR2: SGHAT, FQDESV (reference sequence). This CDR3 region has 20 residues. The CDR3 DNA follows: TGTGCTAGCAGCGCCACTCACCGTTGGGTCCCATCCACAAGTATTGGTGAGCAATTCTTC. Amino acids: CASSATHRWVPSTSIGEQFF.

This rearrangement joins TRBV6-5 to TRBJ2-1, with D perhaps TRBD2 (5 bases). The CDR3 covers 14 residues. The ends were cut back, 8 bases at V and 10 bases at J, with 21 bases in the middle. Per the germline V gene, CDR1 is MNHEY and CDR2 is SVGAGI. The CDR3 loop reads CASRCGSPMAEQFF. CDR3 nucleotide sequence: TGTGCCAGCCGCTGCGGGTCTCCCATGGCGGAGCAGTTCTTC.

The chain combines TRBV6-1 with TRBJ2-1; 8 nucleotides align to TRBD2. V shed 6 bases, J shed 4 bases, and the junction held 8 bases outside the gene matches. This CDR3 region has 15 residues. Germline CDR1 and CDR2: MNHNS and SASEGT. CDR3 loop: CASRERSGSYNEQFF. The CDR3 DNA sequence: TGTGCCAGCAGAGAAAGGAGCGGGAGTTACAATGAGCAGTTCTTC.

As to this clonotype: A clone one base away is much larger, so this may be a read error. Written as DNA, the CDR3 is TGCAGTGCCGGGCTGCGGGTTAACACTGGAGCTTTCTTT. Translated, it gives CSAGLRVNTGAFF. V usage is TRBV20-1 and J usage is TRBJ1-1, with D unresolved. Germline CDR1 is DFQATT and CDR2 is SNEGSKA (reference sequence). This CDR3 is 13 amino acids long.

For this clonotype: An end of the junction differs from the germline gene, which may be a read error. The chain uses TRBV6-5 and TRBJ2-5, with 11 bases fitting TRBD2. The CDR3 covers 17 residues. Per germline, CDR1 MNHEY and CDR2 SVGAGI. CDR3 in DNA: TGTACCAGCAGTTACTTCCCTGGGACTAGCGGCCCGGAGACCCAGTACTTC. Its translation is CTSSYFPGTSGPETQYF.

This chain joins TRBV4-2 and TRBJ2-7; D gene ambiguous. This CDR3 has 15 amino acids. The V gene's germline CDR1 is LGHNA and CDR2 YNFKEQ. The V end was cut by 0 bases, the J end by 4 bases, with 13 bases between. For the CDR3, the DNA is TGTGCCAGCAGCCAAGAACGAACGAGAATGTACGAGCAGTACTTC. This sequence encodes CASSQERTRMYEQYF.

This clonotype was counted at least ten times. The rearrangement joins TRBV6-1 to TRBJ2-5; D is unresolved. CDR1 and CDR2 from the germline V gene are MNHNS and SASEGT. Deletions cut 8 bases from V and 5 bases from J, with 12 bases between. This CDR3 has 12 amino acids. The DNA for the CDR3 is TGTGCCAGCTCGAGCGATAGGGAGACCCAGTACTTC. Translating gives CASSSDRETQYF.

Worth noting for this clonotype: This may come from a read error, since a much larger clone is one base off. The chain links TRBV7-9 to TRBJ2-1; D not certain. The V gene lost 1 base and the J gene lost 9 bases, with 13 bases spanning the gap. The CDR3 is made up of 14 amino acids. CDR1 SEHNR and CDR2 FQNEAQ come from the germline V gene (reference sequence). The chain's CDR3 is CASSLGPSWGEQFF. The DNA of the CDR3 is TGTGCCAGCAGCTTAGGACCGTCCTGGGGTGAGCAGTTCTTC.

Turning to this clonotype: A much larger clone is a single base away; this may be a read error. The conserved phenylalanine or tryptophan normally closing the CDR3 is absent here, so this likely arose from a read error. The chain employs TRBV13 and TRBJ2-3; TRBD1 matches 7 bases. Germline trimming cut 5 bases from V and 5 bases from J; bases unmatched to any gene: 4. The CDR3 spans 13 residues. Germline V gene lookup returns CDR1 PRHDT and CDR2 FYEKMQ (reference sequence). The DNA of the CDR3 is TGTGCCAGCAGCCACGACAGGGAAGATACGCAGTATTCT. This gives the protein CASSHDREDTQYS.

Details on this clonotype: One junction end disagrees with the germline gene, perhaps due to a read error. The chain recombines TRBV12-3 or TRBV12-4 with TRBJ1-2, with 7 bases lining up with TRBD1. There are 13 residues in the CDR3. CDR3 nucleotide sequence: TGTGCTAGCAGTTATAAGGGGGCAAGTGGCCACACCTTC. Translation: CASSYKGASGHTF.

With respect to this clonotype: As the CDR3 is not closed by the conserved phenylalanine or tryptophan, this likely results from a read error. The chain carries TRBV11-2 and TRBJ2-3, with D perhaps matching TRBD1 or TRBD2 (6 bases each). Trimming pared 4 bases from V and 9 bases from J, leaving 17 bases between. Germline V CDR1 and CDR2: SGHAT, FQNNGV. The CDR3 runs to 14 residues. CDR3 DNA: TGTGCCAGCAGCTCATGGGGGGCCACAGTAACGCAGTATGTT. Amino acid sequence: CASSSWGATVTQYV.

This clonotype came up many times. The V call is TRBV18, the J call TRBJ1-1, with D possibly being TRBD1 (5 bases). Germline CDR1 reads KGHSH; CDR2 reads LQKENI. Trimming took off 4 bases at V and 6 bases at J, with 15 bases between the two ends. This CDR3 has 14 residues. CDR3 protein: CASSLVPDSSEAFF. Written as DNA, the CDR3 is TGTGCCAGCTCACTCGTGCCCGACAGTTCTGAAGCTTTCTTT.

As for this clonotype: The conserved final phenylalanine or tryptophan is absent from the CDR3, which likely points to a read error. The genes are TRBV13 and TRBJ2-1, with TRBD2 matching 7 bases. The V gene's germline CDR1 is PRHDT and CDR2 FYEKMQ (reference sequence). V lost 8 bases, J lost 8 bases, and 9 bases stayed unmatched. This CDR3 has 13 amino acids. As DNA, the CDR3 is TGTGCCAGCTGCTCCGGCGGGAGCGATGAGCAGTTCTTA. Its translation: CASCSGGSDEQFL.

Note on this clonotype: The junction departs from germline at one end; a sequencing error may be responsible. As DNA, the CDR3 is TGTGCGAGCAGCTTAACATGGGGCGTGTGTAGGAACATTGAAGCTTTCTTT. Translation gives CASSLTWGVCRNIEAFF. The V gene is TRBV11-2, the J gene TRBJ1-1, with D possibly matching TRBD1 (5 bases). The CDR3 covers 17 residues. Germline CDR1 is SGHAT and CDR2 is FQNNGV.

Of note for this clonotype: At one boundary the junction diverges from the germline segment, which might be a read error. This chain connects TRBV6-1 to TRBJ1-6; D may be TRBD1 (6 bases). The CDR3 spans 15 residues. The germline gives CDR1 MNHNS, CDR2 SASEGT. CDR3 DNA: TGTGCCAGCAGTGGCAGGGGTGACTATAATTCACTCCTCCACTTT. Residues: CASSGRGDYNSLLHF.

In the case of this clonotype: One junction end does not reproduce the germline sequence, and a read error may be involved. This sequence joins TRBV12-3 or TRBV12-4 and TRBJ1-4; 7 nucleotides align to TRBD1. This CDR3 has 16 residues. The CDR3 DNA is TGTGACAGCACCTTGACAGGGAGGGGAACTAATGAAAAACTGTTTTTC. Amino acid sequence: CDSTLTGRGTNEKLFF.

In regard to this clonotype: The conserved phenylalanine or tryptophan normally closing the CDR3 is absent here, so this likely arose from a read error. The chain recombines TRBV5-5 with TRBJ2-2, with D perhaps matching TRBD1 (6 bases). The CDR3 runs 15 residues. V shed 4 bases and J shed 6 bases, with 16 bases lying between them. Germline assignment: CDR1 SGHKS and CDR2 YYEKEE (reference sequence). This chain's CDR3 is CASSRGDRYAGELFS. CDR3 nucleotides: TGTGCCAGCAGCCGAGGAGACAGGTACGCCGGGGAGCTGTTTTCT.

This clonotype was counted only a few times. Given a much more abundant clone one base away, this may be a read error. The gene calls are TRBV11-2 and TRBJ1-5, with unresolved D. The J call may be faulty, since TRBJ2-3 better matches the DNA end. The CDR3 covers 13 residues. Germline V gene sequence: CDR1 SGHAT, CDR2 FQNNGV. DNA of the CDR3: TGTGCCAGCAGCTTAGACAGCAGTCAGCCCCAGTATTTT. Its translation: CASSLDSSQPQYF.

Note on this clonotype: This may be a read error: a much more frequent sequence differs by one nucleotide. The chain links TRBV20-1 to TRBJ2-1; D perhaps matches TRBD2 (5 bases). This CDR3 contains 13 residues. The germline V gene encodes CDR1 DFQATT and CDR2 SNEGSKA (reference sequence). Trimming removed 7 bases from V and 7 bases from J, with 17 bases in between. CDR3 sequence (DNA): TGCAGTGTGACGGGATCGCTAACTAATGAGCAGTTCTTC. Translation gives CSVTGSLTNEQFF.

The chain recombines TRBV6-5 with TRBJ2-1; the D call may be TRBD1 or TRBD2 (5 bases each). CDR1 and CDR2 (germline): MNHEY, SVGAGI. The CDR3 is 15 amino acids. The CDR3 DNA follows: TGTGAAAGCAGTTACCCTGGGGGAGTGGGTAATGAGCAGTTCTTC. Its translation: CESSYPGGVGNEQFF.